The rows below give T cell receptor beta chains drawn from one sample of a study of blood T cell repertoires in COVID-19. Profiling relied on immunoSEQ multiplex PCR, and the TCRdb table lists in-frame clones only, not all of them. This table has roughly 220,000 clones, about 83% appearing once. Sequencing was done on a sample of PBMCs or T cells enriched from blood (not recorded which). These receptors were obtained from a woman between 35 and 50 years old who had recovered from COVID-19. Each CDR3 is given with its conserved first and last residue. The D gene is left open where the match is weak. Clone size is shown for a subset of rows, as once, few, many or a class of expanded clone.

v_gene	abundance	d_gene	j_gene	CDR3nt	CDR3aa
TRBV5-6	.	TRBD2	TRBJ2-2	TGTGCCAGCAGCTGGGGCCTGGCGGGAGAAACCGGGGAGCTGTTTTTT	CASSWGLAGETGELFF
TRBV9	.	.	TRBJ1-4	TGTGCCAGCAGCCCCGGGATTGCAACTAATGAAAAACTGTTTTTT	CASSPGIATNEKLFF
TRBV18	.	.	TRBJ2-2	TGTGCCAGCTCACCACTAGTCCAAGACACCGGGGAGCTGTTTTTT	CASSPLVQDTGELFF
TRBV27	few	TRBD1	TRBJ2-7	TGTGCCAGCAGTTTGGTACAGGGGCCGTACGAGCAGTACTTC	CASSLVQGPYEQYF
TRBV5-1	once	.	TRBJ1-1	TGCGCCAGCAGCCAACAGGATAAGATTGCTGAAGCTTTCTTT	CASSQQDKIAEAFF
TRBV7-9	.	TRBD2	TRBJ2-1	TGTGCCAGCAGTCGTTTAGCGGGAGTCAAGGATGAGCAGTTCTTC	CASSRLAGVKDEQFF
TRBV12-3/TRBV12-4	.	.	TRBJ2-7	TGTGCCAGCAGTTTACCCCCGGGAGCCGAGCAGTACTTC	CASSLPPGAEQYF
TRBV6-5	.	TRBD1	TRBJ1-6	TGTGCCAGCAGTTACCAGGGGACAGGGTACTCACCCCTCCACTTT	CASSYQGTGYSPLHF
TRBV29-1	.	.	TRBJ2-7	TGCAGCGTAGATTTGGGGGGTTCTTACTACGAGCAGTACTTC	CSVDLGGSYYEQYF
TRBV14	.	.	TRBJ1-4	TGTGCCAGCAGCCAAGATCCTGCAACTAATGAAAAACTGTTTTTT	CASSQDPATNEKLFF
TRBV3-1/TRBV3-2	.	.	TRBJ2-1	TGTGCCAGCAGCCAGGCGGGTGAGCAGTTCTTC	CASSQAGEQFF
TRBV6-5	.	.	TRBJ1-6	TGTGCCAGCAGTTACCTCAGGGGAGATAATTCACCCCTCCACTTT	CASSYLRGDNSPLHF
TRBV2	.	TRBD1	TRBJ1-4	TGTGCCAGCAGGCCGGGACAGGGGGACCGTAATGAAAAACTGTTTTTT	CASRPGQGDRNEKLFF
TRBV5-6	.	.	TRBJ2-7	TGTGCCAGCAGCTTGGCCGGGGGTTTCGCGCCCTACGAGCAGTACTTC	CASSLAGGFAPYEQYF
TRBV7-3	.	TRBD2	TRBJ2-2	TGTGCCAGCAGCACCGGACTAGTATCCGGGGAGCTGTTTTTT	CASSTGLVSGELFF
TRBV28	.	.	TRBJ2-7	TGTGCCAGCAGGCCTCCCGGTTCCTACGAGCAGTACTTC	CASRPPGSYEQYF
TRBV24-1	.	TRBD1	TRBJ2-5	TGTGCCACCAGTGATACCAGACAGGGGCGGGAAGAGACCCAGTACTTC	CATSDTRQGREETQYF
TRBV19	.	.	TRBJ2-2	TGTGCCAGTAGCCTGGGCTGGTCCGGGGAGCTGTTTTTT	CASSLGWSGELFF
TRBV2	.	TRBD2	TRBJ2-1	TGTGCCAGCAGTGCGGCTAGCGGGGGTGGAAGGCAGTTCTTC	CASSAASGGGRQFF
TRBV6-5	.	.	TRBJ2-3	TGTGCCAGCAGTTACGGACGGGGAGATACGCAGTATTTT	CASSYGRGDTQYF